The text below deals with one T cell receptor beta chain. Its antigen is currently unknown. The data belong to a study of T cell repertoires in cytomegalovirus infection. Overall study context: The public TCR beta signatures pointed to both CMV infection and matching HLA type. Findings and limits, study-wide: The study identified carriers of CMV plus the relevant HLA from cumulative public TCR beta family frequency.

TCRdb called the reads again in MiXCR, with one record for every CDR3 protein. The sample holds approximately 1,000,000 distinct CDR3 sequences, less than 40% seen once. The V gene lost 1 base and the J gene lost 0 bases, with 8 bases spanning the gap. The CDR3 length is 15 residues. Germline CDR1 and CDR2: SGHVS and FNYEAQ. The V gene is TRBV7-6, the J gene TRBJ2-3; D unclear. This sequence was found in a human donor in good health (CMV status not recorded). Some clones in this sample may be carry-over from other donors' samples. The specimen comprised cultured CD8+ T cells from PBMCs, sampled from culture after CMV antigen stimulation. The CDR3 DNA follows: TGTGCCAGCAGCTTAGAGTCCCTTAGCACAGATACGCAGTATTTT. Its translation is CASSLESLSTDTQYF.